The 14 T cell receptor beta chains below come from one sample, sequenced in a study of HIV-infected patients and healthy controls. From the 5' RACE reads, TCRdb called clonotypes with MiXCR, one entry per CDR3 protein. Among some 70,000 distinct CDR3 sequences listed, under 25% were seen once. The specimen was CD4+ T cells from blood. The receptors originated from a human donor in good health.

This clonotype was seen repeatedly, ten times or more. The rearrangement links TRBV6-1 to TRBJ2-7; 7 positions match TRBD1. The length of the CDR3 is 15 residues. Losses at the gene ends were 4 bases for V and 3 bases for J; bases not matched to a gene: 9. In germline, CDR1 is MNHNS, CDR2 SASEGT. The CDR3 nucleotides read TGTGCCAGCAGTGGGGCTCGGACAGGACTCTACGAGCAGTACTTC. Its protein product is CASSGARTGLYEQYF.

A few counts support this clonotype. The CDR3 spells CASIFTGGGKRYEQYF. For the CDR3, the DNA is TGTGCCAGCATCTTTACCGGGGGGGGGAAGCGCTACGAGCAGTACTTC. The chain employs TRBV28 and TRBJ2-7, with 8 bases aligning to TRBD2. The V gene's germline CDR1 is MDHEN and CDR2 SYDVKM. The CDR3 is made up of 16 amino acids. V was clipped by 7 bases and J by 3 bases; unmatched bases: 14.

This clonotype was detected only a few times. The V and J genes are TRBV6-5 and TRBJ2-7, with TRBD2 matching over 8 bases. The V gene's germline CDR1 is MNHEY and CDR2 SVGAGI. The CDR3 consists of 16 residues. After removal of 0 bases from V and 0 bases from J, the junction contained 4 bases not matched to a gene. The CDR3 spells CASSYSGGGSSYEQYF. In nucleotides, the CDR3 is TGTGCCAGCAGTTACTCTGGCGGGGGGAGCTCCTACGAGCAGTACTTC.

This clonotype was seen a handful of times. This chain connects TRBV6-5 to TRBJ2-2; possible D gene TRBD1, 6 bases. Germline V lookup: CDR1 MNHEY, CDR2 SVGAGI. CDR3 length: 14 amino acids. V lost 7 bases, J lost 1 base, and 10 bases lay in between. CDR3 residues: CASNLDRNTGELFF. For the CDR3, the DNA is TGTGCCAGCAACTTGGACAGGAACACCGGGGAGCTGTTTTTT.

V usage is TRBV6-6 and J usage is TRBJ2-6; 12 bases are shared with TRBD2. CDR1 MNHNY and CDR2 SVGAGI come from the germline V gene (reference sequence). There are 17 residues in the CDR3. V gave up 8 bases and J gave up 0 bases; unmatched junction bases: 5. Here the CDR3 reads CASGPSGGASGANVLTF. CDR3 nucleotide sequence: TGTGCCAGCGGTCCTAGCGGGGGGGCCTCTGGGGCCAACGTCCTGACTTTC.

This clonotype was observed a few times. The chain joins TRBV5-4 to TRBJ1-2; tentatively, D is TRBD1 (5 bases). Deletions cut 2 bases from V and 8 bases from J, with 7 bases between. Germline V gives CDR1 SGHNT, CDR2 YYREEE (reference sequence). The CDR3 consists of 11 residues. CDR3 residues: CASSFRGGYTF. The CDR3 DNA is TGTGCCAGCAGCTTCCGGGGCGGCTACACCTTC.

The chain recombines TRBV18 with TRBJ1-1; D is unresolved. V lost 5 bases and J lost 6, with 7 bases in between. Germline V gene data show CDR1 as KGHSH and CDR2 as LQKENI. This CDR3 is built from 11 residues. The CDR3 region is CASSAISEAFF. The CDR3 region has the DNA TGTGCCAGCTCAGCTATATCTGAAGCTTTCTTT. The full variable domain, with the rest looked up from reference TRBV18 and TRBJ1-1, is NAGVMQNPRHLVRRRGQEARLRCSPMKGHSHVYWYRQLPEEGLKFMVYLQKENIIDESGMPKERFSAEFPKEGPSILRIQQVVRGDSAAYFCASSAISEAFFGQGTRLTVV.

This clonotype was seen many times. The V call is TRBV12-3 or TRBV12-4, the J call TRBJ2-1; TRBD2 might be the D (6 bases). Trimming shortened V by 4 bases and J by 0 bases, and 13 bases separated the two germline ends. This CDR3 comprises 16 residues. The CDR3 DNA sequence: TGTGCCAGCAGTTCACACGGGAGTAGCTCCTACAATGAGCAGTTCTTC. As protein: CASSSHGSSSYNEQFF.

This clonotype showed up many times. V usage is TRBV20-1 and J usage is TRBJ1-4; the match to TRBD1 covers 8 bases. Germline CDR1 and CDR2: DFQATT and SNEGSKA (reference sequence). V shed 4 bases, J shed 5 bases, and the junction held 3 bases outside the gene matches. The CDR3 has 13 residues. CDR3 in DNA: TGCAGTGCTAACGACAGGGGAAATGAAAAACTGTTTTTT. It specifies CSANDRGNEKLFF.

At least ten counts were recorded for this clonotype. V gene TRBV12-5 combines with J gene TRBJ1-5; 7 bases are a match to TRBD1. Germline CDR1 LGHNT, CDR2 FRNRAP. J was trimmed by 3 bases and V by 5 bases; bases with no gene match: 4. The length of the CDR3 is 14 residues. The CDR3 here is CASGKGTDNQPQHF. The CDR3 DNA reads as TGTGCTAGTGGTAAAGGGACAGACAATCAGCCCCAGCATTTT.

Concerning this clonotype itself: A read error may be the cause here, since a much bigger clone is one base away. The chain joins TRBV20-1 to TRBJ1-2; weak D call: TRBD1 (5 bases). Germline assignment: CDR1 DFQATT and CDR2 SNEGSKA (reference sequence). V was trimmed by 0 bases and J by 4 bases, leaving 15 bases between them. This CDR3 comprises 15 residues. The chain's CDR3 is CSARDLGVTSYGYTF. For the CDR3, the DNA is TGCAGTGCTAGAGATTTAGGGGTGACTAGCTATGGCTACACCTTC.

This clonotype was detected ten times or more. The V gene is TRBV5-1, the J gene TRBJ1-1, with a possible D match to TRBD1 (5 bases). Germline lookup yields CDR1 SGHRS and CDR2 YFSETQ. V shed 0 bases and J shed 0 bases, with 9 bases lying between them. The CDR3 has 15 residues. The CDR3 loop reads CASSLAPGMNTEAFF. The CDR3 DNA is TGCGCCAGCAGCTTGGCCCCAGGGATGAACACTGAAGCTTTCTTT.

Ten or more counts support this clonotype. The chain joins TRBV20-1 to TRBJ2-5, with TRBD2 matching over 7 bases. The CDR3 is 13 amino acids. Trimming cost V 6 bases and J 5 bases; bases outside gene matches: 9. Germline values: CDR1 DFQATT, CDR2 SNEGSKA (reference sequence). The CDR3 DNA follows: TGCAGTGCCCTAAAAGCGGGAAGTGAGACCCAGTACTTC. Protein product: CSALKAGSETQYF.

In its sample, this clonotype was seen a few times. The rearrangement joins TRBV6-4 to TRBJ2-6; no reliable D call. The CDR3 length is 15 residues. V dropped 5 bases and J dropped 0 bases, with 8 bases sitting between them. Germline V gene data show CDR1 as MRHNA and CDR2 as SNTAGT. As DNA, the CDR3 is TGTGCCAGCAGTCCAGGAGCCTCTGGGGCCAACGTCCTGACTTTC. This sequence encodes CASSPGASGANVLTF.